Included here is one T cell receptor beta chain sequence, with context. Germline assignment: CDR1 MDHEN and CDR2 SYDVKM. The CDR3 has 14 amino acids. The trim removed 5 bases at V and 4 bases at J, leaving 2 bases unmatched. Authors' methods: How many nucleated cells were present was estimated from reference gene primer amplification. Profiled with immunoSEQ multiplex PCR; TCRdb holds only in-frame clones, not every one. That table is the source of V, J and clone size, and D and trimming were worked out from the DNA. The repertoire holds 150,000 to 200,000 clones, with 80% to 90% as singletons. The data were obtained in a study of blood T cell repertoires in COVID-19. Across the study: The United States, Italy and Spain were the sources of the acute and convalescent COVID-19 samples. The analysed material was cDNA or gDNA that came from T cells, B-cell-depleted T cells, or PBMCs.

The genes are TRBV28 and TRBJ1-6, with TRBD1 matching 7 bases. The receptor was isolated from a man in his forties or fifties with active or convalescent COVID-19. The sample comprised peripheral blood. As DNA, the CDR3 is TGTGCCAGCAGTCCGGGACAGTATAATTCACCCCTCCACTTT. Amino acid sequence: CASSPGQYNSPLHF.